This T cell receptor (beta chain) was observed in a study (dated by TCRdb to the mid-2010s). Background for the entire study: Whether tumor-infiltrating Tregs in breast cancer are recruited from blood Tregs or converted in situ from other CD4+ T cell subsets was tested. The research as a whole found: Tumor memory CD4+ T cell TCR gene usage was found to cluster with blood and lymph node memory CD4+ cells and with lymph node naive CD4+ cells. Validation in the larger cohort was restricted to a single TCR beta V-J rearrangement rather than whole repertoires. The greatest overlap of tumor-infiltrating Treg TCR alpha and beta sequences was observed with tumor naive CD4+ T cells, followed by blood naive CD4+ T cells.

Full-length TCR variable regions were amplified by 5' RACE PCR with constant-region reverse primers, followed by semi-nested PCR with Nested Universal Primer A. The ReliaPrep RNA Cell Miniprep System was used to extract total RNA, which was then reverse transcribed into 5'RACE-ready cDNA with the SMARTer RACE 5'/3' Kit. Multiplex adaptors were used to barcode full-length TCR alpha and beta libraries, and the barcoded libraries were sequenced on an Illumina MiSeq. For the original study's pipeline: For each of nine subset-tissue groups, sequencing data from the five patients were pooled, and the groups were compared by unsupervised clustering of TCR gene usage. The Morisita-Horn index was used to calculate repertoire similarity, with shared sequences weighted according to their contribution to each repertoire. Using fastp at Q25 and MiXCR, TCRdb reprocessed the public reads and kept productive beta chains. Every entry covers one CDR3 protein and lists the most common genes and DNA from its rows. Clone size and V and J calls follow TCRdb, not the original study. This sample gives about 62,000 distinct CDR3 sequences in total; just under 30% of them show up just once. The ten largest clonotypes hold around 2.5% of the sample.

This clonotype was found a few times. The antigen this receptor binds is unknown. No base quality values were provided; no much bigger clone lies one nucleotide off. CDR1 and CDR2 (MNHEY, SVGAGI) derive from the germline V gene. Trimming costs V 2 bases and J 4 bases, and their ends lie 11 bases apart. Reading from cysteine to phenylalanine, the CDR3 counts 14 amino acids. Kept here is only the CDR3 DNA, which spans 42 bases and is read in frame from base 1. Naive CD4+ T cells were purified with the Miltenyi Naive CD4+ T Cell Isolation kit, with Tregs depleted using CD25 microbeads. Tregs, naive and memory CD4+ T cells from tumor, blood and ipsilateral draining lymph nodes of 5 or 6 breast cancer patients underwent full-length TCR alpha and beta sequencing. Tumor tissue and lymph nodes obtained from ipsilateral axillary dissection were perfused with PBS, minced and then digested with collagenase I and hyaluronidase. Sorted cell populations were confirmed by FACS to exceed 90% purity.

The sequencing sample was made of tumor-infiltrating naive CD4+ T cells sorted from the breast tumor. What the cell subset or site label conveys for this sample: naive CD4+ T cells, CD4+CD45RA+CD25-. The source is a female donor with breast cancer. The chain was built from TRBV6-5 and TRBJ1-1; no D gene is confidently identified. This receptor carries the CDR3 CASSYTLGGTEAFF. The nucleotides read TGTGCCAGCAGTTACACCCTGGGTGGCACTGAAGCTTTCTTT.